The TCR beta chain described here comes from a study of cytomegalovirus exposure and HLA in healthy donors. Study observations and caveats: The dataset shows that most TCR sequences were rare, while some public TCRs occurred in many donors. Presence/absence analyses supposed approximately even sequencing depth among donors. In an earlier analysis, productive rearrangement rates for most beta V segments clustered near 87% or 30%.

Only one count was recorded for this clone. Its antigen is as yet unknown. Use of 60 Vbeta and 13 Jbeta primers characterized the PCR. Some clones are missing from TCRdb's copy, which holds only in-frame ones; the method was immunoSEQ multiplex PCR. The profile shows approximately 190,000 clones, approximately 84% of them singletons. The CDR3 runs to 16 residues. The J segment lost 4 bases and the V segment lost 5 bases, leaving 12 bases of the junction unmatched. CDR1 and CDR2 (germline): SGHDT, YYEEEE. The chain joins TRBV5-6 to TRBJ2-1, with 7 bases fitting TRBD1. The TCR originated in a man between 45 and 60 years old in good health and CMV-seronegative. Input material: PBMCs. The CDR3 DNA is TGTGCCAGCAGTTCGCCGCTGGACAGGAGGTACAATGAGCAGTTCTTC. This translates into CASSSPLDRRYNEQFF.